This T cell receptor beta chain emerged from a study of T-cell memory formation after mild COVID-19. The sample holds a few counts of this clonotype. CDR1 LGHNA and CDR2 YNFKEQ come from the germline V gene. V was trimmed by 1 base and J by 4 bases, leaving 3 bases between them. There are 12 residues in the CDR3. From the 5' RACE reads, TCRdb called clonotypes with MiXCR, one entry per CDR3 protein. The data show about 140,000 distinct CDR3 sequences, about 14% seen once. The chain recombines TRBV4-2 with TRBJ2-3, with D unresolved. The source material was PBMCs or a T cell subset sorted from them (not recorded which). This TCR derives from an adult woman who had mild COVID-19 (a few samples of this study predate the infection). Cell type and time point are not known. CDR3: CASSQAADTQYF. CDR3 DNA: TGTGCCAGCAGCCAAGCTGCAGATACGCAGTATTTT.